This entry lists 15 T cell receptor beta chains sequenced from one sample in a study of T cells after yellow fever vaccination. One entry per CDR3 protein, called by TCRdb with MiXCR from the 5' RACE reads. The data show 450,000 to 550,000 distinct CDR3 sequences, with just over 20% seen just once and 15% to 20% held by the top ten. The material was PBMCs, obtained approximately 20 days after the first yellow fever vaccination. The receptors come from a young man who received the YFV17D yellow fever vaccine.

The chain employs TRBV11-1 and TRBJ1-1; D perhaps matches TRBD1 (5 bases). V shed 0 bases and J shed 0 bases, with 8 bases lying between them. There are 15 residues in the CDR3. Germline V CDR1 and CDR2: SGHAT, FQDESV (reference sequence). The CDR3 loop is CASSLARGLNTEAFF. The CDR3 DNA reads TGTGCCAGCAGCTTAGCCCGGGGACTGAACACTGAAGCTTTCTTT.

The genes are TRBV11-2 and TRBJ2-2; D possibly corresponds to TRBD1 (6 bases). V was trimmed by 0 bases and J by 0 bases, leaving 14 bases between them. Germline CDR1 is SGHAT and CDR2 is FQNNGV. The CDR3 is made up of 18 amino acids. The CDR3 loop is CASSLDRLGHANTGELFF. The CDR3 nucleotides are TGTGCCAGCAGCTTAGATCGGTTGGGACACGCGAACACCGGGGAGCTGTTTTTT.

A word on this clonotype: The junction departs from germline at one end; a sequencing error may be responsible. V is TRBV12-3 or TRBV12-4 and J is TRBJ2-7, with 9 bases fitting TRBD1. This CDR3 comprises 10 residues. CDR3 in amino acids: CASSLGTGHF. For the CDR3, the DNA is TGTGCCAGCAGTTTGGGGACAGGGCACTTC.

This sequence joins TRBV6-5 and TRBJ1-1; D ambiguous. This CDR3 has 14 amino acids. Germline CDR1 and CDR2: MNHEY and SVGAGI. Trimming removed 6 bases from V and 4 bases from J, with 15 bases in between. The CDR3 bases are TGTGCCAGCAGCTTACAGTCGGGGTTCACTGAAGCTTTCTTT. Encoded protein: CASSLQSGFTEAFF.

This clonotype was counted ten times or more. The V call is TRBV14, the J call TRBJ2-1; TRBD2 aligns across 7 bases. Germline V gene lookup returns CDR1 SGHDN and CDR2 FVKESK. J was trimmed by 9 bases and V by 5 bases; bases with no gene match: 4. This CDR3 comprises 12 residues. The CDR3 loop is CASSFSGREQFF. The CDR3 coding sequence is TGTGCCAGCAGCTTTAGCGGGCGTGAGCAGTTCTTC.

This clonotype was counted a few times. The genes are TRBV5-1 and TRBJ2-3; D possibly corresponds to TRBD2 (6 bases). Deletions cut 3 bases from V and 0 bases from J, with 14 bases between. Germline CDR1 and CDR2: SGHRS and YFSETQ. The CDR3 has 16 amino acids. CDR3 sequence (DNA): TGCGCCAGCAGCTCATCCCGGGGGTCGAGCACAGATACGCAGTATTTT. Encoded protein: CASSSSRGSSTDTQYF.

This clonotype was counted a few times. DNA for the CDR3: TGCAGTGCCCCCCCCTCGACAGGGCGAAATTCACCCCTCCACTTT. Residues: CSAPPSTGRNSPLHF. V usage is TRBV20-1 and J usage is TRBJ1-6; the match to TRBD1 covers 7 bases. The V gene's germline CDR1 is DFQATT and CDR2 SNEGSKA (reference sequence). Trimming at V came to 6 bases and at J to 7 bases, leaving 12 bases not matched to a gene. CDR3 length equals 15 residues.

Only a few counts were recorded for this clonotype. The J gene is TRBJ2-3, the V gene TRBV5-4; 8 bases match TRBD1. Germline assignment: CDR1 SGHNT and CDR2 YYREEE (reference sequence). The CDR3 totals 15 residues. V was pared by 3 bases and J by 3 bases, with 6 bases of the junction left unmatched. Here the CDR3 DNA reads TGTGCCAGCAGCTCCTGGACAGGGAGGACAGATACGCAGTATTTT. This encodes CASSSWTGRTDTQYF.

The chain is built from TRBV19 and TRBJ1-1, with 7 nucleotides matching TRBD1. Germline CDR1 and CDR2: LNHDA and SQIVND (reference sequence). V dropped 9 bases and J dropped 3; count of bases not matched to a gene: 13. This CDR3 region has 15 residues. Here the CDR3 DNA reads TGTGCCAGCCTTCCCTCCCAAGGGGGCTACACTGAAGCTTTCTTT. As protein: CASLPSQGGYTEAFF.

This clonotype was counted ten times or more. The genes are TRBV12-3 or TRBV12-4 and TRBJ1-6; D not resolved. Trimming stripped 7 bases from V and 5 bases from J, with 18 bases between. CDR3 length: 16 residues. The CDR3 DNA sequence: TGTGCCAGCACTCCCGCTTTGGGCAGTAATAATTCACCCCTCCACTTT. Translating gives CASTPALGSNNSPLHF.

This rearrangement joins TRBV28 to TRBJ2-7; 9 bases align to TRBD1. V lost 6 bases to trimming and J lost 4 bases; unmatched junction nucleotides: 7. This CDR3 has 14 residues. Germline CDR1 MDHEN, CDR2 SYDVKM. The CDR3 protein is CASRVGTGLYEQYF. The CDR3 DNA is TGTGCCAGCAGGGTAGGGACAGGGCTGTACGAGCAGTACTTC. Looking up the rest from reference TRBV28 and TRBJ2-7 gives the full variable domain: DVKVTQSSRYLVKRTGEKVFLECVQDMDHENMFWYRQDPGLGLRLIYFSYDVKMKEKGDIPEGYSVSREKKERFSLILESASTNQTSMYLCASRVGTGLYEQYFGPGTRLTVT.

The V gene is TRBV20-1, the J gene TRBJ2-1, with D possibly being TRBD1 (6 bases). CDR1 DFQATT and CDR2 SNEGSKA come from the germline V gene (reference sequence). Trimming took 8 bases from V and 4 from J, leaving 18 bases between them. The CDR3 has 14 amino acids. The CDR3 coding sequence is TGCAGTACCCAGGACAGTCGGCGTTACAATGAGCAGTTCTTC. This translates into CSTQDSRRYNEQFF.

This clonotype was counted only a few times. J is TRBJ2-7 and V is TRBV12-3 or TRBV12-4; a weak D match, TRBD1 (5 bases). This CDR3 comprises 12 residues. V was pared by 1 base and J by 11 bases, with 12 bases between. CDR3 sequence (DNA): TGTGCCAGCAGTTTAGGTGGGGCACGGGAGTACTTC. Protein sequence: CASSLGGAREYF.

This clonotype was found a few times. The chain is built from TRBV29-1 and TRBJ2-1; D gene unclear. CDR1 is SQVTM, CDR2 ANQGSEA, per germline. The CDR3 extends over 11 amino acids. Trimming pared 2 bases from V and 10 bases from J, leaving 9 bases between. The CDR3 DNA sequence: TGCAGCGTTGAACCCCCGGTCGAGCAGTTCTTC. It codes for CSVEPPVEQFF.

This rearrangement joins TRBV27 to TRBJ2-5; D not resolved. Deletions cut 5 bases from V and 2 bases from J, with 18 bases between. The CDR3 is 16 amino acids. The V gene's germline CDR1 is MNHEY and CDR2 SMNVEV (reference sequence). The CDR3 loop reads CASSPLPVRPQETQYF. CDR3 bases: TGTGCCAGCAGTCCTTTGCCCGTACGACCACAAGAGACCCAGTACTTC.